Each of the 10 T cell receptor beta chains below was sequenced from the same sample in a study of T cell repertoires in cytomegalovirus infection. TCRdb used MiXCR to reprocess the reads, holding one entry per CDR3 protein. The sample shows over 150,000 distinct CDR3 sequences, 17% of them seen only once. Sequenced input: CD8+ T cells from PBMCs. All receptors derive from a human donor in good health (CMV status not recorded). Some clones in this sample may be carry-over from other donors' samples.

This chain connects TRBV5-1 to TRBJ2-7; D may correspond to TRBD1 or TRBD2 (5 bases each). CDR1 and CDR2 (germline): SGHRS, YFSETQ. This CDR3 spans 14 amino acids. Between the trimmed V and J ends, which lost 4 bases and 3 bases, there was a span of 14 bases. DNA for the CDR3: TGCGCCAGCAGCCCCGAGGGACCGGGCTACGAGCAGTACTTC. Amino acid sequence: CASSPEGPGYEQYF.

V gene TRBV7-2 combines with J gene TRBJ2-3; D might be TRBD2 (6 bases). The V gene lost 5 bases and the J gene lost 4 bases, with 13 bases spanning the gap. The CDR3 consists of 14 residues. CDR1 is SGHTA, CDR2 FQGNSA, per germline. CDR3 loop: CASSPRRGSDTQYF. The CDR3, as DNA: TGTGCCAGCAGCCCCAGGAGGGGTTCAGATACGCAGTATTTT.

The chain is built from TRBV4-3 and TRBJ1-1; D ambiguous. CDR1 is LGHNA, CDR2 YSLEER, per germline. V dropped 0 bases and J dropped 3 bases, with 11 bases sitting between them. This CDR3 spans 15 amino acids. The chain's CDR3 is CASSQEIEYDTEAFF. CDR3 bases: TGCGCCAGCAGCCAAGAAATAGAGTACGACACTGAAGCTTTCTTT.

The table lists this clonotype with a few counts. The rearrangement joins TRBV11-2 to TRBJ2-2; D call uncertain. V was clipped by 5 bases and J by 0 bases, with 7 bases between them. Germline V gene lookup returns CDR1 SGHAT and CDR2 FQNNGV. The CDR3 loop spans 14 amino acids. CDR3 amino acids: CASSPTTNTGELFF. The CDR3 DNA is TGTGCCAGCAGCCCAACTACGAACACCGGGGAGCTGTTTTTT.

This clonotype came up a few times. This rearrangement joins TRBV7-4 to TRBJ1-2; D possibly corresponds to TRBD1 (5 bases). V lost 2 bases, J lost 4 bases, and 11 bases lay in between. This CDR3 spans 14 amino acids. CDR1 SGHVT and CDR2 SQSDAQ come from the germline V gene. CDR3 sequence reads: CASSLFGHFYGYTF. The CDR3 bases are TGTGCCAGCAGCTTATTCGGACACTTCTATGGCTACACCTTC.

This clonotype has ten or more counts. The rearrangement uses TRBV7-2 and TRBJ1-6, with 7 bases matching TRBD1. The junction had 18 bases not matched to a gene; V was cut back by 5 bases and J by 8 bases. The CDR3 spans 18 residues. CDR1 is SGHTA and CDR2 is FQGNSA in the germline V gene. CDR3 DNA: TGTGCCAGCAGCCCCCTCCAGGGGGTCGGGGATTACGATTCACCCCTCCACTTT. Protein product: CASSPLQGVGDYDSPLHF.

This clonotype has just a few counts. V is TRBV27 and J is TRBJ1-3; D is perhaps TRBD1 (6 bases). V lost 5 bases and J lost 5, with 16 bases in between. The CDR3 runs to 15 residues. Looked up from germline, CDR1 is MNHEY and CDR2 is SMNVEV (reference sequence). For the CDR3, the DNA is TGTGCCAGCAGTGCCGCCGGAGGGGACAGAAACACCATATATTTT. Amino acids: CASSAAGGDRNTIYF.

The chain carries TRBV28 and TRBJ1-1; TRBD1 is a possible D gene (6 bases). V lost 7 bases and J lost 3, with 24 bases in between. This CDR3 contains 17 residues. Germline lookup yields CDR1 MDHEN and CDR2 SYDVKM. The CDR3 DNA reads as TGTGCCAGCACCCAGCCCGGACTTTTACAGGGCCACACTGAAGCTTTCTTT. This translates into CASTQPGLLQGHTEAFF.

The rearrangement joins TRBV2 to TRBJ2-1, with D possibly TRBD1 on 5 matching bases. V was shortened by 3 bases and J by 3 bases, with 12 bases between the two germline ends. Per the germline V gene, CDR1 is SNHLY and CDR2 is FYNNEI. The CDR3 is 15 amino acids. DNA of the CDR3: TGTGCCAGCAGTGAGGACAACTTAAACTACAATGAGCAGTTCTTC. This encodes CASSEDNLNYNEQFF.

This clonotype was seen at least ten times. The V gene is TRBV6-5, the J gene TRBJ1-6; D unresolved. Germline V CDR1 and CDR2: MNHEY, SVGAGI. The CDR3 is 14 amino acids. V lost 2 bases and J lost 4, with 6 bases in between. Written as DNA, the CDR3 is TGTGCCAGCAGTTACCGCTTATATAATTCACCCCTCCACTTT. It encodes CASSYRLYNSPLHF.